This TCR beta chain was profiled in a study of human T cells and chemical hapten exposure. Time point reported: pre-sensitization, week 0. Treatment defined: therapeutic diphenylcyclopropenone sensitization with weekly scalp DPC. The CDR3 has 19 residues. CDR1 is MNHEY and CDR2 is SMNVEV in the germline V gene (reference sequence). TCRdb called the RACE reads again in MiXCR, with one record for every CDR3 protein. The table records tens of thousands of distinct CDR3 sequences, 7.6% of them present only once. This clonotype has at least ten counts. One end of the junction is discordant with germline, which a read error may explain.

The TCR comes from a woman between 45 and 60 years old with alopecia areata. Some clones in this sample may be carry-over from other donors' samples. This rearrangement joins TRBV27 to TRBJ1-4; maybe TRBD1 (6 bases). The source was whole blood, collected in connection with sensitization to the hapten diphenylcyclopropenone (DPC). CDR3 sequence (DNA): TGTGCCAGCAGTCCGTATCCTGGGGACACTCAGCCGACTAGTGAAAAACTGTTTTTT. Residues: CASSPYPGDTQPTSEKLFF.